Here is one TCR beta chain with its context. Data came from immunoSEQ multiplex PCR; TCRdb stores just in-frame clones and leaves some out. Here the sample spans around 68,000 clones, about 89% being singletons. The record originates from a study of OX40 agonist ivuxolimab in advanced cancers. Sampling times: baseline, cycle 4 day 1, cycle 7 day 1. V lost 0 bases and J lost 4; bases outside the gene matches: 0. The CDR3 loop spans 14 amino acids. Germline-derived CDR1 and CDR2 are SGHNT and YYREEE (reference sequence). The sample here was CD4+ or CD8+ T cells sorted from blood, taken in a trial of the OX40 agonist ivuxolimab. The origin of this receptor is an adult with an advanced solid tumor such as melanoma, head and neck, liver or kidney cancer. V and J are TRBV5-4 and TRBJ1-4, with 7 bases fitting TRBD1. Here the CDR3 reads CASSLGQGNEKLFF. The CDR3 DNA reads TGTGCCAGCAGCTTGGGACAGGGTAATGAAAAACTGTTTTTT.